This TCR beta chain was sequenced during a study of T cell changes during pregnancy in multiple sclerosis. Sequencing used immunoSEQ multiplex PCR; TCRdb keeps in-frame clones, though not all of them. The sample carries tens of thousands of clones, roughly 94% recorded once. Germline V CDR1 and CDR2: SGHRS, YFSETQ. The CDR3 has 14 residues. V lost 0 bases and J lost 6, with 9 bases in between. This specimen consisted of CD4+ T cells from peripheral blood mononuclear cells, obtained in the second trimester of pregnancy. The clonotype comes from a female donor with multiple sclerosis, enrolled in a pregnancy study. This chain links TRBV5-1 with TRBJ1-4; possible D gene TRBD1, 6 bases. CDR3 loop: CASSLAGDDEKLFF. The CDR3 nucleotides are TGCGCCAGCAGCTTGGCAGGGGACGATGAAAAACTGTTTTTT.